This TCR beta chain was sequenced in a study of tumor and adjacent non-tumor tissue in lung cancer (dated by TCRdb to the late 2010s). Concerning the study at large: By cancer type, the cohort comprised 12 adenocarcinoma patients, 2 squamous cell carcinoma patients and 1 small cell lung cancer patient. The study compared bulk TCRbeta repertoires between lung tumor tissue and matched distant non-tumor lung tissue from some 14 lung cancer patients. In total, sequencing yielded 130,000,000 or so productive TCRbeta reads, which works out to an average of about 3.9 million reads per sample. The approximately 15 patients were aged roughly 30 to 80 years, included 10 men and 5 women, and had TNM stage I to III disease. TCRbeta CDR3 sequencing was performed on 25 to 30 paired specimens, with one tumor sample and one normal lung sample collected per patient. General study outcomes and caveats: Peripheral blood was not sequenced, so blood TCRbeta repertoires in these lung cancer patients were not examined. Tumor tissue showed significantly greater TCR diversity (inverse Simpson) than normal lung tissue (approximately 430 vs 150, P = 0.0075, Mann-Whitney U test). Younger patients had significantly higher TCR diversity, and higher tumor TCR diversity was associated with shorter overall and disease-free survival. Neither the sequencing platform nor unique molecular identifiers are named or mentioned anywhere in the methods. With only roughly 14 patients in the cohort, the authors noted that larger samples and more detailed clinical data are needed. A significantly larger cumulative share of the repertoire was made up by the top 100 clones in normal lung than in tumor tissue.

The method behind the library was multiplex PCR. For sequencing, an Illumina HiSeq 2500 was employed. TCRbeta libraries were constructed through three rounds of nested PCR with primers (Table S4) according to protocols adapted from ARM-PCR. Before sequencing, PCR products in the 200-500 bp range were cut out of the gel and cleaned up using the QIAquick gel extraction kit. The authors' analysis ran thus. Reads were cleaned using Trimmomatic, were merged into complete CDR3 sequences using FLASH, and were assigned to V(D)J germline segments using MiTCR. Clonal diversity was computed as the inverse Simpson's index with VDJtools. A read counted as productive if the sequence was in-frame and lacked a premature stop codon. TCRdb handled the public reads itself, with Q25 trimming in fastp and clone calling in MiXCR, and kept productive beta chains. Entries that share a CDR3 protein sequence are merged under the most common genes and DNA. The V and J calls here are based on TCRdb, not the publication. This sample holds about 76,000 distinct CDR3 sequences; around 70% were observed only once. The top ten clones comprise about 12% of the sample.

RNA was isolated from bulk unsorted tissue, and RNA quality was assessed with a NanoDrop ND-1000 and an Agilent 2100. Newly diagnosed lung cancer patients without prior chemotherapy who had been admitted for thoracic surgery in China between August and November 2014 were enrolled as donors. Patients who had received previous radiotherapy or chemotherapy, or who had another concurrent cancer, were excluded from the study. Pieces of surgical tissue measuring about 1-2 cm3 were kept in RNAlater solution and held at -80 degrees C until needed. For this clonotype: Which antigen it targets is not known. One base away there is no much larger clone; base qualities are not given.

Sequences SQVTM (CDR1) and ANQGSEA (CDR2) are obtained from the germline V gene. The junction carries 22 bases between V and J, which are trimmed by 6 bases and 2 bases respectively. From the cysteine through the phenylalanine, the CDR3 covers 16 amino acids. Only the CDR3 DNA is retained, 48 bases long and in frame from the first base. The rearranged chain carries TRBV29-1 and TRBJ1-2; the best D guess is TRBD1, with 5 bases matching. This receptor was taken from a woman in her 70s with non-small cell lung cancer. Sequenced sample: lung tumor tissue. In nucleotides, the sequence is TGCAGCGTCGCGCCCCCTCAAGAAAACAGGAACTATGGCTACACCTTC. It translates as CSVAPPQENRNYGYTF.